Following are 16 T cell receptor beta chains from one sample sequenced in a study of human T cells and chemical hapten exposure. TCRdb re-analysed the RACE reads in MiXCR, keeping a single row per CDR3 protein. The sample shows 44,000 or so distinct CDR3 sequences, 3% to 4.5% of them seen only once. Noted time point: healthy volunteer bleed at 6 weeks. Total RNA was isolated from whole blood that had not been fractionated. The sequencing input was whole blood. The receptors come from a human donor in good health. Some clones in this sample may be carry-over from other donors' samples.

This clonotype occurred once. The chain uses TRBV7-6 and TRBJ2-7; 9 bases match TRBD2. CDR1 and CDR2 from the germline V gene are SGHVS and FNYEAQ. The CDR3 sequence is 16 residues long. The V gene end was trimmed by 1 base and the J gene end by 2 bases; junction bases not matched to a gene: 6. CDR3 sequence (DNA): TGTGCCAGCAGCTTAGAGGGGACTAGCTTAACCTACGAGCAGTACTTC. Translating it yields CASSLEGTSLTYEQYF.

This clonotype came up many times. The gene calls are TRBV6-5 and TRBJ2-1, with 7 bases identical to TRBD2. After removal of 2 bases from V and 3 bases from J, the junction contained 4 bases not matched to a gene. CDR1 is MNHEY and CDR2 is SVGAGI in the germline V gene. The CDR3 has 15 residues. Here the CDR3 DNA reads TGTGCCAGCAGTTACGGTAGCGGGTACTACAATGAGCAGTTCTTC. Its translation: CASSYGSGYYNEQFF.

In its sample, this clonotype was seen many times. CDR3 DNA: TGTGCCAGCAGTTCGTCCGGATGGGCTGGGGCCAACGTCCTGACTTTC. It specifies CASSSSGWAGANVLTF. V gene TRBV28 combines with J gene TRBJ2-6; D is unresolved. Germline lookup yields CDR1 MDHEN and CDR2 SYDVKM. V was cut by 4 bases and J by 2 bases, with 12 bases left in between. This CDR3 is built from 16 residues. Based on the CDR3 plus reference TRBV28 and TRBJ2-6, the full variable domain is DVKVTQSSRYLVKRTGEKVFLECVQDMDHENMFWYRQDPGLGLRLIYFSYDVKMKEKGDIPEGYSVSREKKERFSLILESASTNQTSMYLCASSSSGWAGANVLTFGAGSRLTVL.

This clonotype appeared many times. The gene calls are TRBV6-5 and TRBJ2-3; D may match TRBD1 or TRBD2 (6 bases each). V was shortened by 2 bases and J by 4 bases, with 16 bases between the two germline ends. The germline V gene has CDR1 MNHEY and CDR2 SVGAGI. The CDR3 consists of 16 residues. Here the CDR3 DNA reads TGTGCCAGCAGTTACGAGGGGGGCAGGGGCTCAGATACGCAGTATTTT. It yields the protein CASSYEGGRGSDTQYF.

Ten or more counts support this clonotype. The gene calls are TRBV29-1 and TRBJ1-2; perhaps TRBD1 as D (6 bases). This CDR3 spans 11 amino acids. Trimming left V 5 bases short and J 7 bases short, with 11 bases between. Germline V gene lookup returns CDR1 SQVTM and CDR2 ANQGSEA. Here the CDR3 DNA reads TGCAGCGTTCCAGGGGCACTTGGCTACACCTTC. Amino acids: CSVPGALGYTF.

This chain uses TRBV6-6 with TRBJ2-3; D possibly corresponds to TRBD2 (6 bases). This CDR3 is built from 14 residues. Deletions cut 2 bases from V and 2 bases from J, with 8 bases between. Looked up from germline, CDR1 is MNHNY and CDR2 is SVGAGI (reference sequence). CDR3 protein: CASSYAGTTDTQYF. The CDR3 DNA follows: TGTGCCAGCAGTTACGCGGGGACCACAGATACGCAGTATTTT.

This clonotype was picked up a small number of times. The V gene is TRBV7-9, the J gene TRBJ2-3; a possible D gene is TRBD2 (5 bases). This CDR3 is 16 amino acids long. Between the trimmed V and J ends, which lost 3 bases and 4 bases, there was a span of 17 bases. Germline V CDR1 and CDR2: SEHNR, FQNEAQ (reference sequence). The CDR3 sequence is CASSLDVGLGADTQYF. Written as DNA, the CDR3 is TGTGCCAGCAGCTTGGATGTTGGACTCGGGGCAGATACGCAGTATTTT.

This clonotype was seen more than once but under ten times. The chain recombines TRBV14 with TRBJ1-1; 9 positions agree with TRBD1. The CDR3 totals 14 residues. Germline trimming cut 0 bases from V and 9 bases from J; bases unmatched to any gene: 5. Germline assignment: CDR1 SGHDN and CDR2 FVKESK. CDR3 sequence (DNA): TGTGCCAGCAGCCAAGATCTGGGACAGGGCAAAGCTTTCTTT. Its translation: CASSQDLGQGKAFF.

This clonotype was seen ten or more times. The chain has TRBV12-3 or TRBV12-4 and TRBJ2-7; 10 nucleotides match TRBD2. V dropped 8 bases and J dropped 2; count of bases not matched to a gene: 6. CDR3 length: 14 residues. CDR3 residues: CASAFSGGPYEQYF. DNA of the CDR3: TGTGCCAGCGCCTTTAGCGGGGGGCCCTACGAGCAGTACTTC.

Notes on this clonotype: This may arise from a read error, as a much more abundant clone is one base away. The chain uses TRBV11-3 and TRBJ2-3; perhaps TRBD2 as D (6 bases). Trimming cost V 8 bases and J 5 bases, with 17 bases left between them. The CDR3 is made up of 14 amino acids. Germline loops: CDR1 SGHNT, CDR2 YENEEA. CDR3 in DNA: TGTGCCAGCCGCCCCGGGACTGGAGAAGATACGCAGTATTTT. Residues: CASRPGTGEDTQYF.

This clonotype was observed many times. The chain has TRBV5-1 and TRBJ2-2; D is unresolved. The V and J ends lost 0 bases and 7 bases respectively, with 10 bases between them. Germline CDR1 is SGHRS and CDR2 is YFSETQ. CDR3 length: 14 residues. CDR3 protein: CASSLGPGLGELFF. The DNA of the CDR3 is TGCGCCAGCAGCTTGGGCCCAGGTCTCGGGGAGCTGTTTTTT.

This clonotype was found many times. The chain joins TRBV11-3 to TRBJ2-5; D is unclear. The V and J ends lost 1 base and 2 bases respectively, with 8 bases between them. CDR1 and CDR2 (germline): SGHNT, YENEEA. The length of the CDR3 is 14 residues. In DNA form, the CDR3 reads TGTGCCAGCAGCTTAGGCCCGAGTCAAGAGACCCAGTACTTC. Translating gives CASSLGPSQETQYF.

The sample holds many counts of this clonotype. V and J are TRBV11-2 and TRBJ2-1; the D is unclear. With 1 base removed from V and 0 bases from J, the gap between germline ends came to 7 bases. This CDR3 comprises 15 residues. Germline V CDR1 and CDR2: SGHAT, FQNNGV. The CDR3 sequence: CASSLGRSSYNEQFF. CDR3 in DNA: TGTGCCAGCAGCTTAGGCCGAAGCTCCTACAATGAGCAGTTCTTC.

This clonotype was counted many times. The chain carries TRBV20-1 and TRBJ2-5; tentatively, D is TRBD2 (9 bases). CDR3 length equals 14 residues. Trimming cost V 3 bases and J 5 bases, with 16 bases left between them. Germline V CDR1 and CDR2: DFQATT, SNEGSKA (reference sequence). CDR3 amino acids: CSASGGRDRETQYF. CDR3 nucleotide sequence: TGCAGTGCTAGCGGCGGGAGGGACAGGGAGACCCAGTACTTC.

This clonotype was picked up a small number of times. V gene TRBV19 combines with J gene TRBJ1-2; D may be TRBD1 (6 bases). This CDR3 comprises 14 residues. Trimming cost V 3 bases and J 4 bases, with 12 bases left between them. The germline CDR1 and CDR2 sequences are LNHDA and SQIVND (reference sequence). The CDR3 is CASSMGGAFYGYTF. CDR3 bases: TGTGCCAGTAGTATGGGGGGCGCCTTCTATGGCTACACCTTC.

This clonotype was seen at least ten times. In DNA, the CDR3 is TGTGCCAGCAGTTCGGGGGTGGAGACCCAGTACTTC. This gives the protein CASSSGVETQYF. The V call is TRBV12-3 or TRBV12-4, the J call TRBJ2-5; D perhaps matches TRBD2 (6 bases). The CDR3 has 12 residues. Trimming shortened V by 4 bases and J by 5 bases, and 8 bases separated the two germline ends.